The next 6 T cell receptor beta chains were all read from a single sample in a study of spatial heterogeneity in lung cancer. TCRdb re-analysed the 5' RACE reads in MiXCR, keeping a single row per CDR3 protein. The sample holds about 75,000 distinct CDR3 sequences, roughly 15% seen once. Time point described: sample taken at primary tumor resection. Sequencing covered unsorted whole RNA taken from tumor, nontumor lung or frozen PBMC. The sequencing here drew on PBMCs, taken at surgery. All receptors come from a male donor with early-stage non-small cell lung cancer.

Worth noting for this clonotype: This may stem from a read error, because a much larger clone lies one nucleotide away. The chain links TRBV28 to TRBJ1-5; weak D call: TRBD1 (5 bases). Germline V lookup: CDR1 MDHEN, CDR2 SYDVKM. This CDR3 is 12 amino acids long. The DNA for the CDR3 is TGTGTCGGGGGGGTTTACAATCAGCCCCAGCATTTT. It codes for CVGGVYNQPQHF. The complete variable domain, with remaining parts taken from reference TRBV28 and TRBJ1-5, reads DVKVTQSSRYLVKRTGEKVFLECVQDMDHENMFWYRQDPGLGLRLIYFSYDVKMKEKGDIPEGYSVSREKKERFSLILESASTNQTSMYLCVGGVYNQPQHFGDGTRLSIL.

This clonotype was observed many times. The rearrangement joins TRBV10-3 to TRBJ2-3; maybe TRBD2 (5 bases). From germline, CDR1 is ENHRY and CDR2 SYGVKD. The ends were cut back, 3 bases at V and 2 bases at J, with 9 bases in the middle. CDR3 length: 14 residues. DNA for the CDR3: TGTGCCATCAGTGAATCCCGGGACACAGATACGCAGTATTTT. Translating gives CAISESRDTDTQYF.

This clonotype was detected many times. The V gene is TRBV19, the J gene TRBJ1-4; D not resolved. Germline V gene sequence: CDR1 LNHDA, CDR2 SQIVND (reference sequence). The CDR3 consists of 10 residues. Trimming removed 5 bases from V and 11 bases from J, with 6 bases in between. This CDR3 reads CASSQGKLFF. The CDR3 DNA follows: TGTGCCAGTAGTCAAGGGAAACTGTTTTTT.

V usage is TRBV30 and J usage is TRBJ2-4; D remains unclear. The CDR3 covers 14 residues. Looked up from germline, CDR1 is GTSNPN and CDR2 is SVGIG (reference sequence). V was clipped by 0 bases and J by 2 bases, with 8 bases between them. CDR3 nucleotides: TGTGCCTGGAGTGTACGTGGGTCCAAAAACATTCAGTACTTC. It is translated as CAWSVRGSKNIQYF.

The gene calls are TRBV5-1 and TRBJ2-5; TRBD1 aligns across 8 bases. The V and J ends lost 4 bases and 5 bases, in that order; junction bases with no gene match: 13. The germline V gene encodes CDR1 SGHRS and CDR2 YFSETQ. The CDR3 totals 16 residues. The CDR3 protein is CASSRIRQGTGETQYF. Written as DNA, the CDR3 is TGCGCCAGCAGCCGGATCCGACAGGGGACGGGCGAGACCCAGTACTTC.

The chain has TRBV20-1 and TRBJ2-3, with 13 bases lining up with TRBD2. The germline V gene encodes CDR1 DFQATT and CDR2 SNEGSKA (reference sequence). This CDR3 has 16 amino acids. V dropped 3 bases and J dropped 5; count of bases not matched to a gene: 8. CDR3: CSARGTSGNFGDTQYF. CDR3 DNA: TGCAGTGCTAGGGGGACTAGCGGGAACTTCGGAGATACGCAGTATTTT.